The 20 T cell receptor beta chains presented below share a single source sample, sequenced in a study of cytomegalovirus exposure and HLA in healthy donors. A multiplex PCR was run with 60 Vbeta primers and 13 Jbeta primers. The table came from immunoSEQ multiplex PCR; TCRdb's copy has only in-frame clones and leaves some out. The sample lists some 150,000 clones, over 75% occurring once. Specimen: PBMCs. The receptors were sampled from a woman aged 25-40 years in good health and CMV-seronegative.

This clone has only one observation. V is TRBV30 and J is TRBJ1-2, with a tentative D call TRBD1 (6 bases). The CDR3 spans 15 residues. V was clipped by 4 bases and J by 5 bases, with 20 bases between them. Germline-derived CDR1 and CDR2 are GTSNPN and SVGIG (reference sequence). CDR3 nucleotide sequence: TGTGCCTGGATCCCCCCGCAGGGGATTTGGTATGGCTACACCTTC. Translation: CAWIPPQGIWYGYTF.

This chain joins TRBV6-6 and TRBJ2-5; 9 positions agree with TRBD2. Germline V gives CDR1 MNHNY, CDR2 SVGAGI (reference sequence). The CDR3 consists of 15 residues. The V gene end was trimmed by 0 bases and the J gene end by 4 bases; junction bases not matched to a gene: 3. This chain's CDR3 is CASSYSTSGRETQYF. In nucleotides, the CDR3 is TGTGCCAGCAGTTACTCGACTAGCGGCCGAGAGACCCAGTACTTC.

This clone turned up a few times. The chain couples TRBV6-1 to TRBJ1-2; D might be TRBD1 (5 bases). CDR1 MNHNS and CDR2 SASEGT come from the germline V gene. The CDR3 totals 13 residues. V was clipped by 8 bases and J by 8 bases, with 18 bases between them. Here the CDR3 DNA reads TGTGCCAGCCGTCCGCAGGGTCAACACGGCTACACCTTC. Amino acids: CASRPQGQHGYTF.

This clone was detected a few times. This rearrangement joins TRBV6-1 to TRBJ1-2, with D perhaps TRBD1 (6 bases). The V and J ends lost 2 bases and 2 bases respectively, with 9 bases between them. CDR1 and CDR2 from the germline V gene are MNHNS and SASEGT. This CDR3 is 14 amino acids long. For the CDR3, the DNA is TGTGCCAGCAGTGAAACAGGGCTAAACTATGGCTACACCTTC. It encodes CASSETGLNYGYTF.

The V call is TRBV18, the J call TRBJ2-7; 7 bases fit TRBD1. Unmatched junction bases numbered 5, after V lost 2 bases and J lost 4 bases. Germline V gives CDR1 KGHSH, CDR2 LQKENI. The length of the CDR3 is 14 residues. The CDR3 coding sequence is TGTGCCAGCTCACCAGTTCACAGGGGATACGAGCAGTACTTC. Its protein is CASSPVHRGYEQYF.

V and J are TRBV28 and TRBJ1-2; a weak D match, TRBD1 (6 bases). CDR1 is MDHEN, CDR2 SYDVKM, per germline. V gave up 1 base and J gave up 6 bases, with 12 bases separating them. The CDR3 has 14 residues. In nucleotides, the CDR3 is TGTGCCAGCAGTTTATCCGACAGGTTCAATGGCTACACCTTC. This codes for CASSLSDRFNGYTF.

A remark on this clone: The same CDR3 also results from other DNA sequences found in this sample. The gene calls are TRBV19 and TRBJ1-4; no clear D. Germline CDR1 LNHDA, CDR2 SQIVND (reference sequence). This CDR3 region has 15 residues. Trimming removed 3 bases at V and 4 bases at J, with 12 bases between. The CDR3 DNA follows: TGTGCCAGTAGTATTGGCGCAGGTGTTAATGAAAAACTGTTTTTT. Translated, it gives CASSIGAGVNEKLFF. The complete variable domain, with remaining parts taken from reference TRBV19 and TRBJ1-4, reads DGGITQSPKYLFRKEGQNVTLSCEQNLNHDAMYWYRQDPGQGLRLIYYSQIVNDFQKGDIAEGYSVSREKKESFPLTVTSAQKNPTAFYLCASSIGAGVNEKLFFGSGTQLSVL.

V and J are TRBV29-1 and TRBJ1-1; D gene ambiguous. Germline values: CDR1 SQVTM, CDR2 ANQGSEA. The CDR3 contains 10 residues. V lost 4 bases and J 3 bases, leaving 3 bases between the germline ends. The CDR3 DNA follows: TGCAGCGTTGTATACACTGAAGCTTTCTTT. Encoded protein: CSVVYTEAFF. The full variable domain, its missing parts supplied by reference TRBV29-1 and TRBJ1-1, is SAVISQKPSRDICQRGTSLTIQCQVDSQVTMMFWYRQQPGQSLTLIATANQGSEATYESGFVIDKFPISRPNLTFSTLTVSNMSPEDSSIYLCSVVYTEAFFGQGTRLTVV.

The DNA for the CDR3 is TGTGCCAGCAGTTACGCACAGGGCAACTCCTACGAGCAGTACTTC. Protein: CASSYAQGNSYEQYF. This chain connects TRBV6-7 to TRBJ2-7; TRBD1 might be the D (6 bases). TRBV6-7 falls under the ORF class, with uncertain function. V was clipped by 2 bases and J by 0 bases, with 11 bases between them. The CDR3 covers 15 residues.

The gene calls are TRBV18 and TRBJ2-7, with D tentatively TRBD1 (6 bases). This CDR3 is 15 amino acids long. V dropped 6 bases and J dropped 0 bases, with 15 bases sitting between them. Germline-derived CDR1 and CDR2 are KGHSH and LQKENI. This CDR3 reads CASSPPDRFSYEQYF. The CDR3, as DNA: TGTGCCAGCTCCCCCCCGGACAGATTCTCCTACGAGCAGTACTTC.

This clone was recorded a few times. This chain links TRBV19 with TRBJ1-2, with TRBD1 identical over 8 bases. The CDR3 has 14 amino acids. Germline assignment: CDR1 LNHDA and CDR2 SQIVND (reference sequence). Trimming took 3 bases from V and 5 from J; bases not matched to a gene: 5. The CDR3 loop reads CASSIGNRGYGYTF. The CDR3 region has the DNA TGTGCCAGTAGTATCGGGAACAGGGGGTATGGCTACACCTTC. Looking up the rest from reference TRBV19 and TRBJ1-2 gives the full variable domain: DGGITQSPKYLFRKEGQNVTLSCEQNLNHDAMYWYRQDPGQGLRLIYYSQIVNDFQKGDIAEGYSVSREKKESFPLTVTSAQKNPTAFYLCASSIGNRGYGYTFGSGTRLTVV.

This chain connects TRBV28 to TRBJ2-7, with 9 bases fitting TRBD1. With 6 bases clipped from V and 2 bases from J, the junction kept 5 bases outside the gene matches. The CDR3 has 14 residues. Germline CDR1 MDHEN, CDR2 SYDVKM. The CDR3 DNA reads as TGTGCCAGCAGGTGGGGACAGGGCCCCTACGAGCAGTACTTC. This codes for CASRWGQGPYEQYF.

The CDR3 DNA reads as TGTGCCTGGAGTGGGTCAACGGGGGATACGCAGTATTTT. This encodes CAWSGSTGDTQYF. The chain carries TRBV30 and TRBJ2-3, with D possibly TRBD2 on 5 matching bases. This CDR3 comprises 13 residues. CDR1 and CDR2 from the germline V gene are GTSNPN and SVGIG (reference sequence). The V end was cut by 1 base, the J end by 6 bases, with 11 bases between.

The CDR3 DNA reads as TGCAGCGCTACCCAGGGGAATGGCTACACCTTC. It is translated as CSATQGNGYTF. The chain recombines TRBV29-1 with TRBJ1-2, with D possibly matching TRBD1 (6 bases). The CDR3 spans 11 residues. The germline CDR1 and CDR2 sequences are SQVTM and ANQGSEA. The V gene lost 7 bases and the J gene lost 6 bases, with 12 bases spanning the gap.

A remark on this clone: This specimen includes other DNA sequences encoding the same CDR3. V usage is TRBV5-6 and J usage is TRBJ2-7; 8 positions match TRBD1. CDR3 length: 14 residues. The V segment lost 0 bases and the J segment 5 bases; nucleotides outside the gene matches: 4. Germline V gene lookup returns CDR1 SGHDT and CDR2 YYEEEE. CDR3 coding DNA: TGTGCCAGCAGCTTGGGGCCAGGGGGCAACGAGCAGTACTTC. Translating gives CASSLGPGGNEQYF.

This chain joins TRBV18 and TRBJ2-5; weak D call: TRBD2 (6 bases). V dropped 2 bases and J dropped 3 bases, with 13 bases sitting between them. Germline V lookup: CDR1 KGHSH, CDR2 LQKENI. The CDR3 has 15 amino acids. The CDR3 reads CASSPGAGREETQYF. CDR3 DNA sequence: TGTGCCAGCTCACCAGGGGCGGGGAGAGAAGAGACCCAGTACTTC.

This sequence joins TRBV2 and TRBJ1-3; tentative D call: TRBD1 (6 bases). Germline lookup yields CDR1 SNHLY and CDR2 FYNNEI. Trimming removed 3 bases from V and 0 bases from J, with 12 bases in between. The CDR3 spans 16 residues. The CDR3 nucleotides read TGTGCCAGCAGTGATGGACAGCCTGTCTCTGGAAACACCATATATTTT. Encoded protein: CASSDGQPVSGNTIYF.

V usage is TRBV6-4 and J usage is TRBJ2-3; possibly TRBD1 for D (6 bases). Germline values: CDR1 MRHNA, CDR2 SNTAGT. V was shortened by 0 bases and J by 6 bases, with 13 bases between the two germline ends. The CDR3 runs 15 residues. The DNA of the CDR3 is TGTGCCAGCAGTGACTCGACTGCAGGGGTGGATACGCAGTATTTT. Translation gives CASSDSTAGVDTQYF.

This clone was observed a few times. This chain links TRBV19 with TRBJ1-4; 8 positions agree with TRBD1. Germline CDR1 LNHDA, CDR2 SQIVND (reference sequence). There are 15 residues in the CDR3. V trimming: 5 bases; J trimming: 7 bases; junction bases outside the gene matches: 9. CDR3 residues: CASSVPRGLGEKLFF. The CDR3, as DNA: TGTGCCAGTAGTGTACCCAGGGGGCTTGGTGAAAAACTGTTTTTT.

The chain employs TRBV27 and TRBJ2-7; 8 bases are shared with TRBD2. The germline CDR1 and CDR2 sequences are MNHEY and SMNVEV (reference sequence). V gave up 9 bases and J gave up 2 bases; unmatched junction bases: 12. CDR3 length equals 15 residues. The DNA for the CDR3 is TGTGCCAGTACTCAATCAGGCGGGGGGACCTACGAGCAGTACTTC. This gives the protein CASTQSGGGTYEQYF.